The subject of this entry is one T cell receptor (beta chain). As yet, its antigen is unknown. The data belong to a study of blood T cells in healthy people across ages. Study results and caveats: Older age went with lower TCR beta diversity per million T cells, in a roughly linear way. There was a strong correlation between TCR beta diversity and naive T cell percentage.

Unmatched junction bases numbered 4, after V lost 0 bases and J lost 0 bases. The CDR3 has 16 amino acids. Germline CDR1 reads DFQATT; CDR2 reads SNEGSKA (reference sequence). The authors extracted at least 6 micrograms of total RNA per sample. Primers used in a second PCR of about 6 to 11 cycles were a sample-barcoded 5' primer and a J-beta primer mix. TCRdb recomputed calls from the 5' RACE reads with MiXCR, one row per CDR3 protein. The table lists about 1.4 million distinct CDR3 sequences, 45% to 70% of them singletons. The sequence was obtained from a man in his late teens or twenties in good health. The chain has TRBV20-1 and TRBJ2-7, with 11 bases matching TRBD2. Sequences were obtained from blood. As DNA, the CDR3 is TGCAGTGCTAGAGATCTGACTAGCGGGACCTCCTACGAGCAGTACTTC. Translated: CSARDLTSGTSYEQYF.